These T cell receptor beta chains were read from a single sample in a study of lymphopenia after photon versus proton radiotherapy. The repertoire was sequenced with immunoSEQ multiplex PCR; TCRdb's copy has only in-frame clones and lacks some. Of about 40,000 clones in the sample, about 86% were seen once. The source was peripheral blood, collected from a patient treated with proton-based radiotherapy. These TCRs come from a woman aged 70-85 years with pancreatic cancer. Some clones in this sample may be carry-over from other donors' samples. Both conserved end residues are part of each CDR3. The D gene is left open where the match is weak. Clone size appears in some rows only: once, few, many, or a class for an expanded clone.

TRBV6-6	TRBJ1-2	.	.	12	CASSYTTGGYTF	TGTGCCAGCAGTTACACGACGGGTGGCTACACCTTC
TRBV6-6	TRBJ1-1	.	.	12	CASSFRDVEAFF	TGTGCCAGCAGTTTTAGGGACGTTGAAGCTTTCTTT
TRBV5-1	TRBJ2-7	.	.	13	CASSLAEGYEQYF	TGCGCCAGCAGCTTGGCGGAGGGATACGAGCAGTACTTC
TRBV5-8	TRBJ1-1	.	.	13	CASSLRGRAEAFF	TGTGCCAGCAGCTTAAGGGGTAGGGCTGAAGCTTTCTTT
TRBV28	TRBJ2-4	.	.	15	CASSLRGEALWIQYF	TGTGCCAGCAGTTTAAGAGGGGAAGCGCTTTGGATTCAGTACTTC
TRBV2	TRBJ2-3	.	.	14	CASLEGGWTDTQYF	TGTGCCAGCCTCGAGGGGGGGTGGACAGATACGCAGTATTTT
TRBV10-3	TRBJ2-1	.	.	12	CAISATGNEQFF	TGTGCCATCAGTGCGACAGGCAATGAGCAGTTCTTC
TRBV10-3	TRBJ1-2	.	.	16	CAAHFSDQGTAYGYTF	TGTGCCGCCCATTTCTCTGACCAGGGGACGGCCTATGGCTACACCTTC
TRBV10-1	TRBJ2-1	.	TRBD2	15	CASSVTSGRIDEQFF	TGCGCCAGCAGTGTAACTAGCGGGAGAATCGATGAGCAATTCTTC
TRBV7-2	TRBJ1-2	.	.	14	CASSLAGQVYGYTF	TGTGCCAGCAGCTTAGCGGGCCAGGTCTATGGCTACACCTTC
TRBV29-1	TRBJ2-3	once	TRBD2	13	CSVVGLAGDTQYF	TGCAGCGTTGTGGGACTAGCTGGAGATACGCAGTATTTT
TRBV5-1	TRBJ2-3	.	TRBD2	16	CASSSSLAGATDTQYF	TGCGCCAGCAGCTCCTCCCTTGCGGGAGCGACAGATACGCAGTATTTT
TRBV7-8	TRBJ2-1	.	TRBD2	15	CASSLGTGGSNEQFF	TGTGCCAGCAGCTTAGGGACGGGAGGCTCCAATGAGCAGTTCTTC
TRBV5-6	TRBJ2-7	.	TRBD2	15	CASSELAGGSYEQYF	TGTGCCAGCAGCGAACTAGCGGGAGGCTCCTACGAGCAGTACTTC
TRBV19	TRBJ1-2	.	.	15	CASTKSDGTNYGYTF	TGTGCCAGTACTAAGTCGGACGGTACTAACTATGGCTACACCTTC
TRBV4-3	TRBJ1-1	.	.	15	CASSQVGYLNTEAFF	TGCGCCAGCAGCCAAGTAGGATATCTCAACACTGAAGCTTTCTTT
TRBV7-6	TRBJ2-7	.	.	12	CASAGVSYEQYF	TGTGCCAGCGCAGGGGTCTCCTACGAGCAGTACTTC
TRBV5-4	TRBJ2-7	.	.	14	CASSYGGASYEQYF	TGTGCCAGCAGCTACGGAGGAGCTTCCTACGAGCAGTACTTC
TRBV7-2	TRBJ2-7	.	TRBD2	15	CASSPVAGGAYEQYF	TGTGCCAGCAGCCCAGTAGCGGGAGGCGCCTACGAGCAGTACTTC
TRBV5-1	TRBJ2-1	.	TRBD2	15	CASSGAGDTYNEQFF	TGCGCCAGCAGCGGAGCGGGAGACACCTACAATGAGCAGTTCTTC
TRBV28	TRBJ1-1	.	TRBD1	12	CASRRTGNEAFF	TGTGCCAGCAGGCGGACAGGGAATGAAGCTTTCTTT
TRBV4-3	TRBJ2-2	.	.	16	CASSQDSSPSTGELFF	TGCGCCAGCAGCCAAGATTCTAGTCCGAGTACTGGGGAGCTGTTTTTT